This is a list of T cell receptor beta chains from one sample in a study of blood T cells in healthy people across ages. A single record per CDR3 protein comes from TCRdb applying MiXCR to the 5' RACE reads. The sample includes approximately 1,700,000 distinct CDR3 sequences, approximately 39% of them seen just once. Sequencing was carried out using blood. Source of these receptors: a human donor in good health. The CDR3 runs from the conserved cysteine through the conserved F or W. D genes are given only for firm matches. Part of the rows lack a size; the others show once, few, many or a class for expanded clones.

>few|13|NA|TRBV28|TRBJ2-5
CASRETAQETQYF
TGTGCCAGCAGAGAGACGGCCCAAGAGACCCAGTACTTC
>few|13|NA|TRBV21-1|TRBJ1-1
CASSMVGRTEAFF
TGTGCCAGCAGCATGGTGGGGCGGACTGAAGCTTTCTTT
>NA|15|NA|TRBV12-3/TRBV12-4|TRBJ1-4
CASSTRQWEDEKRFF
TGTGCCAGCAGCACTAGACAATGGGAAGATGAAAAACGGTTTTTT
>few|11|NA|TRBV2|TRBJ1-3
CAPHSGNTIYF
TGTGCTCCGCACAGTGGAAACACCATATATTTT
>NA|14|TRBD2|TRBV13|TRBJ2-7
CASSKGLAGFEQYF
TGTGCCAGCAGCAAGGGACTAGCGGGATTCGAGCAGTACTTC
>many|15|NA|TRBV25-1|TRBJ2-7
CASSDGERGAYEQYF
TGTGCCAGCAGTGATGGAGAACGGGGGGCGTACGAGCAGTACTTC
>few|13|NA|TRBV5-1|TRBJ2-1
CASSLEAAGQQFF
TGCGCCAGCAGCTTGGAGGCAGCTGGCCAGCAGTTCTTC
>NA|15|NA|TRBV28|TRBJ2-7
CASSSRQDRAGEQYF
TGTGCCAGCAGTTCGAGACAAGACAGGGCGGGGGAGCAGTACTTC
>NA|14|NA|TRBV7-9|TRBJ1-2
CASSLAQGAYGYTF
TGTGCCAGCAGCTTAGCGCAGGGAGCCTATGGCTACACCTTC
>few|13|NA|TRBV7-2|TRBJ2-4
CASSPRGMDIQYF
TGTGCCAGCAGCCCCCGCGGGATGGACATTCAGTACTTC
>NA|15|TRBD1|TRBV29-1|TRBJ2-7
CSVCETGLRVYEQYF
TGCAGCGTCTGTGAGACAGGGCTGAGGGTCTACGAGCAGTACTTC
>NA|16|TRBD2|TRBV7-2|TRBJ2-1
CASSNRLAGGGDEQFF
TGTGCCAGCAGCAATAGACTAGCGGGGGGGGGCGATGAGCAGTTCTTC
>NA|14|TRBD1|TRBV7-3|TRBJ1-2
CASSATGGAGGYTF
TGTGCCAGCAGTGCAACAGGGGGCGCAGGTGGCTACACCTTC
>few|14|TRBD2|TRBV12-3/TRBV12-4|TRBJ2-3
CASSLPAGGATQYF
TGTGCCAGCAGTTTGCCCGCGGGGGGAGCTACGCAGTATTTT
>NA|14|NA|TRBV9|TRBJ2-1
CASSVRQLGDEQFF
TGTGCCAGCAGCGTTCGGCAACTCGGGGATGAGCAGTTCTTC
>few|13|NA|TRBV7-3|TRBJ2-1
CASSRQTTDEQFF
TGTGCCAGCAGTCGCCAGACTACGGATGAGCAGTTCTTC
>NA|15|TRBD2|TRBV5-1|TRBJ2-1
CASRLGLDSYNEQFF
TGCGCCAGCAGACTGGGACTAGACTCCTACAATGAGCAGTTCTTC
>NA|18|TRBD1|TRBV20-1|TRBJ2-1
CSTRDRSTGTGGYNEQFF
TGCAGTACTAGAGATCGAAGTACAGGGACAGGGGGTTACAATGAGCAGTTCTTC
>NA|18|NA|TRBV7-9|TRBJ1-1
CASSPPVAIGSTHSEAFF
TGTGCCAGCAGCCCCCCGGTCGCGATTGGGTCAACCCACTCTGAAGCTTTCTTT
>NA|15|NA|TRBV9|TRBJ2-3
CASSAWTASTDTQYF
TGTGCCAGCAGCGCTTGGACAGCTAGCACAGATACGCAGTATTTT
>NA|14|NA|TRBV28|TRBJ2-7
CASSLYGPPYEQYF
TGTGCCAGCAGTTTATACGGGCCTCCCTACGAGCAGTACTTC
>many|13|NA|TRBV28|TRBJ1-2
CASSLEGSRGYTF
TGTGCCAGCAGTTTAGAGGGGTCCCGTGGCTACACCTTC
>few|13|TRBD2|TRBV4-3|TRBJ2-1
CASSLSSGTSMFF
TGCGCCAGCAGCCTCTCCTCCGGGACTAGTATGTTCTTC
>few|11|NA|TRBV10-3|TRBJ2-7
CAIRDPYEQYF
TGTGCCATCAGAGATCCCTACGAGCAGTACTTC
>NA|17|NA|TRBV5-1|TRBJ2-3
CASSLGSQGPITDTQYF
TGCGCCAGCAGCCTGGGTAGTCAGGGGCCAATCACAGATACGCAGTATTTT
>NA|14|NA|TRBV4-1|TRBJ2-2
CASSPWGGNGELFF
TGCGCCAGCAGCCCCTGGGGGGGCAACGGGGAGCTGTTTTTT
>few|13|NA|TRBV6-5|TRBJ1-5
CASGGGLAQPQHF
TGTGCCAGCGGTGGCGGACTCGCTCAGCCCCAGCATTTT
>few|14|NA|TRBV12-3/TRBV12-4|TRBJ2-7
CASSSPRVNYEQYF
TGTGCCAGCAGTTCCCCGAGAGTAAACTACGAGCAGTACTTC
>few|16|TRBD2|TRBV20-1|TRBJ2-1
CSARGSGADSYNEQFF
TGCAGTGCTAGGGGTAGCGGGGCCGATTCCTACAATGAGCAGTTCTTC
>few|11|NA|TRBV6-6|TRBJ2-7
CASGDRYEQYF
TGTGCCAGCGGGGATAGATACGAGCAGTACTTC
>NA|15|NA|TRBV7-8|TRBJ1-1
CASAGTGRMNTEAFF
TGTGCCAGCGCGGGAACGGGAAGAATGAACACTGAAGCTTTCTTT
>NA|19|TRBD1|TRBV7-2|TRBJ2-6
CASSLSIQGALSGANVLTF
TGTGCCAGCAGCTTATCTATACAGGGGGCCCTCTCTGGGGCCAACGTCCTGACTTTC
>NA|15|TRBD2|TRBV2|TRBJ2-5
CASSRGVGGVETQYF
TGTGCCAGCAGTCGGGGGGTCGGGGGGGTGGAGACCCAGTACTTC
>many|12|NA|TRBV12-3/TRBV12-4|TRBJ2-7
CASSLGEYEQYF
TGTGCCAGCAGCTTAGGAGAATACGAGCAGTACTTC
>NA|15|TRBD1|TRBV5-1|TRBJ2-7
CASSLAGTGRYEQYF
TGCGCCAGCAGCTTGGCCGGGACAGGGAGATACGAGCAGTACTTC